This TCR beta chain stems from a study of PD-1 blockade in classical Hodgkin lymphoma. Method: immunoSEQ multiplex PCR; TCRdb's copy keeps in-frame clones and lacks some. The sample holds tens of thousands of clones, roughly two thirds seen once. Findings of the study overall: The origin of the repertoire differences remains undefined, with disease activity or prior therapy as possible causes. Baseline diversity was lower in partial responders and progressors than complete responders.

The patients all showed relapse after autologous stem cell transplantation, while their brentuximab vedotin exposure varied. V lost 4 bases to trimming and J lost 7 bases, with 11 bases between them. CDR1 and CDR2 (germline): KGHSY, FQNENV. The CDR3 extends over 14 amino acids. In the case of this clone: What it binds is unknown.

J is TRBJ1-6 and V is TRBV16; D call uncertain. Source: peripheral blood mononuclear cells (PBMCs), taken before the second cycle of nivolumab. The sequence was obtained from a human donor with classical Hodgkin lymphoma. CDR3 bases: TGTGCCAGCAGCCGGACCTTGGGGAATTCACCCCTCCACTTT. This translates into CASSRTLGNSPLHF. Looking up the rest from reference TRBV16 and TRBJ1-6 gives the full variable domain: GEEVAQTPKHLVRGEGQKAKLYCAPIKGHSYVFWYQQVLKNEFKFLISFQNENVFDETGMPKERFSAKCLPNSPCSLEIQATKLEDSAVYFCASSRTLGNSPLHFGNGTRLTVT.